Listed below are T cell receptor beta chains from one sample, sequenced in a study of cytomegalovirus exposure and HLA in healthy donors. TCRdb's copy holds only in-frame clones and misses some; the assay was immunoSEQ multiplex PCR. The sample lists some 80,000 clones, about 78% occurring once. Sequencing was performed on PBMCs. Receptors originate from a man aged 40-55 years in good health and CMV-seronegative. Both conserved end residues are part of each CDR3. Each record gives: J gene, V gene, CDR3 protein.

TRBJ2-6	TRBV19	CASSIGSGANGLTF
TRBJ2-2	TRBV6-6	CANRQGTGELFF
TRBJ2-6	TRBV6-6	CASSLQGGGANVLTF
TRBJ2-7	TRBV29-1	CSVAPREGEQYF
TRBJ1-2	TRBV19	CASIEPGINYGYTF
TRBJ1-2	TRBV5-6	CASSLMDRPNYGYTF
TRBJ1-3	TRBV9	CASSPLRGDGNTIYF
TRBJ1-2	TRBV9	CASSARPPEANHGYTF
TRBJ2-7	TRBV25-1	CASSQGFETYEQYF
TRBJ1-4	TRBV2	CASKRGVEKLFF
TRBJ2-1	TRBV5-4	CASSLEQGSYNEQFF
TRBJ2-2	TRBV13	CASSVSLVGELFF
TRBJ2-7	TRBV2	CASKLDSTYEQYF
TRBJ2-1	TRBV19	CASSDRPPDEQFF
TRBJ2-1	TRBV7-2	CASTPDNEQFF
TRBJ2-7	TRBV11-2	CASSLTSSYEQYF
TRBJ2-2	TRBV6-4	CASSASGGGDTGELFF
TRBJ1-6	TRBV19	CASSIAGINSPLHF
TRBJ2-1	TRBV5-1	CASSLGVTSGSYNEQFF
TRBJ2-1	TRBV15	CATSRESSGRAYNEQFF
TRBJ1-4	TRBV7-9	CASSLVTGHLSTNEKLFF
TRBJ2-5	TRBV9	CASSVDEETQYF
TRBJ1-5	TRBV6-1	CASSEDRGYQPQHF
TRBJ2-3	TRBV7-9	CASSQTTGITQYF